One and the same sample provided the 10 T cell receptor beta chains below, sequenced in a study of blood T cells in healthy people across ages. A second PCR of roughly 7 to 11 cycles used a sample-barcoded 5' primer and a J-beta primer mix. TCRdb used MiXCR to reprocess the 5' RACE reads, holding one entry per CDR3 protein. Of about 680,000 distinct CDR3 sequences in the sample, around 48% were seen once. The sample consisted of blood. The receptors shown here come from a woman aged 60-70 years in good health.

The chain couples TRBV29-1 to TRBJ2-7, with TRBD1 matching 9 bases. V gave up 7 bases and J gave up 4 bases; unmatched junction bases: 11. The CDR3 is 14 residues long. CDR1 and CDR2 (germline): SQVTM, ANQGSEA. This chain's CDR3 is CSGGDRASRYEQYF. The CDR3 DNA is TGCAGCGGAGGGGACAGGGCAAGTCGATACGAGCAGTACTTC.

This chain joins TRBV28 and TRBJ2-7; no firm D call. CDR1 is MDHEN, CDR2 SYDVKM, per germline. The CDR3 consists of 13 residues. Trimming shortened V by 8 bases and J by 2 bases, and 13 bases separated the two germline ends. CDR3 sequence: CASQKPETYEQYF. The CDR3 nucleotides are TGTGCCAGCCAGAAGCCTGAGACCTACGAGCAGTACTTC.

This clonotype was detected a few times. This chain uses TRBV6-6 with TRBJ2-4; 12 positions agree with TRBD2. This CDR3 spans 16 amino acids. Per germline, CDR1 MNHNY and CDR2 SVGAGI (reference sequence). The V and J ends lost 6 bases and 5 bases, in that order; junction bases with no gene match: 8. As DNA, the CDR3 is TGTGCCAGCAGGGGAAGACTAGCGGGAGTGGAAAACATTCAGTACTTC. Its translation: CASRGRLAGVENIQYF.

The V and J genes are TRBV20-1 and TRBJ2-7, with D perhaps matching TRBD1 (5 bases). The assigned J gene may be wrong: the sequence end matches TRBJ2-5 better. The CDR3 totals 14 residues. The germline V gene has CDR1 DFQATT and CDR2 SNEGSKA (reference sequence). The CDR3 nucleotides are TGCAGTGCTAGAGAGACAGCCTCAGGGGAGACCCAGTACTTC. Amino acid sequence: CSARETASGETQYF.

This clonotype was found once. V usage is TRBV20-1 and J usage is TRBJ1-2; the D gene is possibly TRBD1 (5 bases). In germline, CDR1 is DFQATT, CDR2 SNEGSKA (reference sequence). The CDR3 totals 13 residues. V shed 0 bases and J shed 6 bases, with 11 bases lying between them. CDR3 residues: CSAREVLRDGYTF. In DNA, the CDR3 is TGCAGTGCTAGAGAGGTCCTCAGGGATGGCTACACCTTC.

This chain uses TRBV20-1 with TRBJ2-4; the match to TRBD1 covers 8 bases. Gene TRBJ2-7 matches the end of the DNA better, so the J call may be wrong. Germline V gene data show CDR1 as DFQATT and CDR2 as SNEGSKA (reference sequence). The CDR3 extends over 13 amino acids. The CDR3 here is CSATDRAPYEQYF. CDR3 DNA: TGCAGTGCTACGGACAGGGCCCCCTACGAGCAGTACTTC.

The chain employs TRBV27 and TRBJ1-1; D might be TRBD1 (5 bases). V gave up 9 bases and J gave up 7 bases, with 12 bases separating them. This CDR3 spans 11 amino acids. Germline CDR1 and CDR2: MNHEY and SMNVEV (reference sequence). CDR3 in amino acids: CASRSGGEAFF. CDR3 nucleotides: TGTGCCAGTCGATCCGGGGGTGAAGCTTTCTTT.

V gene TRBV27 combines with J gene TRBJ2-3, with D possibly being TRBD1 (6 bases). Trimming stripped 3 bases from V and 7 bases from J, with 20 bases between. CDR3 length: 16 amino acids. Germline CDR1 reads MNHEY; CDR2 reads SMNVEV (reference sequence). CDR3 in DNA: TGTGCCAGCAGTTTGAACAGGGATGGGGCGAGGAATACGCAGTATTTT. Translating it yields CASSLNRDGARNTQYF.

V usage is TRBV7-2 and J usage is TRBJ1-2; the D gene is possibly TRBD1 (5 bases). The V gene's germline CDR1 is SGHTA and CDR2 FQGNSA. Trimming removed 4 bases from V and 0 bases from J, with 15 bases in between. This CDR3 is 16 amino acids long. CDR3 coding DNA: TGTGCCAGCAGCTCGGCCGGGACCCGTGCTAACTATGGCTACACCTTC. As protein: CASSSAGTRANYGYTF.

The chain recombines TRBV7-6 with TRBJ2-7; 7 bases are shared with TRBD2. The CDR3 has 15 residues. Germline CDR1 reads SGHVS; CDR2 reads FNYEAQ. V dropped 5 bases and J dropped 9; count of bases not matched to a gene: 16. The CDR3 here is CASSPGSGGSLGQYF. CDR3 sequence (DNA): TGTGCCAGCAGCCCGGGGTCGGGGGGAAGCCTTGGGCAGTACTTC.